The 3 T cell receptor beta chains below all came from one sample that was sequenced in a study of blood T cells in healthy people across ages. Primers used in a second PCR of about 7 to 11 cycles were a sample-barcoded 5' primer and a J-beta primer mix. TCRdb used MiXCR to reprocess the 5' RACE reads, holding one entry per CDR3 protein. The sample holds over 1,500,000 distinct CDR3 sequences; 35% to 50% are singletons and the top ten take 20% to 25%. Material for sequencing was blood. Receptor source: a human donor in good health.

This chain connects TRBV6-5 to TRBJ2-1, with TRBD1 matching over 7 bases. The CDR3 runs 15 residues. The germline V gene encodes CDR1 MNHEY and CDR2 SVGAGI. Trimming cost V 6 bases and J 0 bases; bases outside gene matches: 5. CDR3: CASSQTGRSYNEQFF. The CDR3 bases are TGTGCCAGCAGCCAGACAGGGCGCTCCTACAATGAGCAGTTCTTC.

The chain has TRBV6-2 or TRBV6-3 and TRBJ2-4; TRBD1 aligns across 8 bases. The end of the DNA fits TRBJ2-7 better, so the J call may be wrong. Germline V lookup: CDR1 MNHEY, CDR2 SVGEGT. The CDR3 totals 13 residues. This chain's CDR3 is CASNRGQAYEQYF. The CDR3 DNA follows: TGTGCCAGCAATCGGGGACAGGCCTACGAGCAGTACTTC.

For the CDR3, the DNA is TGTGCCACCAGCACGGGACTAGCGGGGGAAGAGACCCAGTACTTC. Translating it yields CATSTGLAGEETQYF. The chain employs TRBV15 and TRBJ2-7; 14 nucleotides line up with TRBD2. The J call may be faulty, since TRBJ2-5 better matches the DNA end. CDR1 and CDR2 from the germline V gene are LNHNV and YYDKDF (reference sequence). This CDR3 has 15 amino acids.